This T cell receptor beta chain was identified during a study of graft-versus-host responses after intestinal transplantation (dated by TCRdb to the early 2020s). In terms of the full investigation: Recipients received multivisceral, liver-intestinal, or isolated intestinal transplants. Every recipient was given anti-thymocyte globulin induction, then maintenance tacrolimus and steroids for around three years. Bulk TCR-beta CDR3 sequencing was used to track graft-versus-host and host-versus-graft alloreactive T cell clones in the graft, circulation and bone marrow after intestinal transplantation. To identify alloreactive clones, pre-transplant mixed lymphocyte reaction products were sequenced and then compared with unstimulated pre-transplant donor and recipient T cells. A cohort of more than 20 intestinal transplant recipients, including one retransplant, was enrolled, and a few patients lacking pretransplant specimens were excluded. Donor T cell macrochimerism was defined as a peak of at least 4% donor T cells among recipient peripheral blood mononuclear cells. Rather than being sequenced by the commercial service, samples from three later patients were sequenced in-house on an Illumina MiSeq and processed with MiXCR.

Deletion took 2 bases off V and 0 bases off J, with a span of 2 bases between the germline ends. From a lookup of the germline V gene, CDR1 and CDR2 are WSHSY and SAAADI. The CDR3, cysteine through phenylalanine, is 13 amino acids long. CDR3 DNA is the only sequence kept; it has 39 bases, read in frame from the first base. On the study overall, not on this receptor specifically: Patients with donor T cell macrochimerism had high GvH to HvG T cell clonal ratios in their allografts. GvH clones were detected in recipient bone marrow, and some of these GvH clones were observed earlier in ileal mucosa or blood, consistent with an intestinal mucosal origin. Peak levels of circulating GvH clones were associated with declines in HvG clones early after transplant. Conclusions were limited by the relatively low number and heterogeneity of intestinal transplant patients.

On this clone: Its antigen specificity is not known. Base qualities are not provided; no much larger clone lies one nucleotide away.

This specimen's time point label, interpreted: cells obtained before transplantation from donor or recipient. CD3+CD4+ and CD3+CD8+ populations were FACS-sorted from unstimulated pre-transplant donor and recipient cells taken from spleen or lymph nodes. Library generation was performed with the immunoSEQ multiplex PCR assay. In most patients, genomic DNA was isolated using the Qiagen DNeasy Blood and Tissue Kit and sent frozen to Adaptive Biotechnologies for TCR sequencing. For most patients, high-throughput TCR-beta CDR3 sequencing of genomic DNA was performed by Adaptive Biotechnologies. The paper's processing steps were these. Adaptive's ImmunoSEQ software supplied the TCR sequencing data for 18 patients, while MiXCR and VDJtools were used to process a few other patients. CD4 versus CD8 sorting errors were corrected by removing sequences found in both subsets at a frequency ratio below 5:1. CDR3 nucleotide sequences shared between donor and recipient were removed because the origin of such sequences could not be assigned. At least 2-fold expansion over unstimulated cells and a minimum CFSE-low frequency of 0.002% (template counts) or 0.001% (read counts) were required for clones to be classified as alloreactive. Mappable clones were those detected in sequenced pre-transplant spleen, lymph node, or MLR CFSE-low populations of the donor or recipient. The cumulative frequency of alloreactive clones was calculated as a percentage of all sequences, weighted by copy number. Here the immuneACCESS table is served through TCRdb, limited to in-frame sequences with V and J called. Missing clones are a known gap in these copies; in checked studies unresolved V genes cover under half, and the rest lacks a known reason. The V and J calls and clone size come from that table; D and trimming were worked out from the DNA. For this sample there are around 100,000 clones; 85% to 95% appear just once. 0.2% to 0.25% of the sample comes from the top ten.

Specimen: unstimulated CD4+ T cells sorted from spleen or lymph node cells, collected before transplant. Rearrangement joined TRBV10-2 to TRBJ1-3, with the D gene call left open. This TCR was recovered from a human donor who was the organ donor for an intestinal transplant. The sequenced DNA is TGCGCCAGCAGTGAGAGCTCTGGAAACACCATATATTTT. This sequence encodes CASSESSGNTIYF.